The rows below give T cell receptor beta chains drawn from one sample of a study of shared clonotypes between healthy human individuals. The repertoire was sequenced with immunoSEQ multiplex PCR; TCRdb's copy has only in-frame clones and lacks some. The sample includes about 1 million clones, 70% to 80% of them seen just once. Sequenced input: memory CD4+ T cells sorted from blood. These receptors all stem from a man between 18 and 35 years old in good health. The CDR3 runs from the conserved cysteine through the conserved F or W. Each record gives: V gene, CDR3 protein.

V gene: TRBV19
CDR3 protein: CATETLQGKGTGELFF

V gene: TRBV11-2
CDR3 protein: CASSFSRGGTGELFF

V gene: TRBV5-1
CDR3 protein: CASSLTGLANEKLFF

V gene: TRBV4-2
CDR3 protein: CASSQPAGLAGGSEETQYF

V gene: TRBV5-1
CDR3 protein: CASSFGTSGRQPTGELFF

V gene: TRBV5-1
CDR3 protein: CASSRGAQNSPLHF

V gene: TRBV6-6
CDR3 protein: CASSLGQGPYYGYTF

V gene: TRBV7-9
CDR3 protein: CASSLGDRDTGELFF

V gene: TRBV2
CDR3 protein: CASRRQGEQYF

V gene: TRBV5-4
CDR3 protein: CASSLGQQPYEQYF

V gene: TRBV5-1
CDR3 protein: CASSLANSPNTEAFF

V gene: TRBV6-6
CDR3 protein: CASSPSSYNSPLHF

V gene: TRBV9
CDR3 protein: CASSVGGSSGREAGELFF

V gene: TRBV5-1
CDR3 protein: CASSLWGKAEEKLFF